This TCR beta chain appears in the sequencing data of a study of T cell changes during pregnancy in multiple sclerosis (dated by TCRdb to between 2017 and 2020). Concerning the study at large: Changes in the T cell repertoire over the course of pregnancy were examined in this study in women with multiple sclerosis.

CDR1 and CDR2 (MNHNS, SASEGT) derive from the germline V gene. V gives up 4 bases and J gives up 2 bases, and the segment between their germline ends measures 9 bases. Counted from cysteine to phenylalanine, this CDR3 has 14 amino acids. Of all the DNA, just the CDR3 is kept, 42 bases in frame from base 1. Details on this clone: Its antigen specificity is not known. No much larger clone is present one base from it, and per-base qualities are unavailable.

Preparation of the library involved the immunoSEQ multiplex PCR assay. Not all clones reach the TCRdb copy of this immuneACCESS table, which keeps in-frame sequences only. Checked studies attribute under half of the gap to unresolved V genes and leave the rest unexplained. The sample profile shows under 45,000 clones; 94% of them were found once. The top ten hold 0.3% to 0.4% of the sample. Sequenced here: CD4+ T cells from peripheral blood mononuclear cells, sampled after pregnancy. Recombination linked TRBV6-1 to TRBJ2-1, with the D gene too uncertain to name. The TCR originated in a female donor with multiple sclerosis, enrolled in a pregnancy study. Here the CDR3 is given as CASSGAGAYNEQFF. The DNA sequence is as follows: TGTGCCAGCAGTGGTGCCGGAGCCTACAATGAGCAGTTCTTC.